These 5 T cell receptor beta chains came from one sample sequenced in a study of blood T cell repertoires in COVID-19. The repertoire was sequenced with immunoSEQ multiplex PCR; TCRdb's copy has only in-frame clones and lacks some. There are about 110,000 clones in the sample; 75% to 80% occur only once, and about a sixth lies in the top ten. The specimen was peripheral blood. Receptors originate from a woman aged 80 or older with active or convalescent COVID-19.

The V call is TRBV2, the J call TRBJ2-1; 7 bases are shared with TRBD2. This CDR3 is built from 14 residues. CDR1 and CDR2 from the germline V gene are SNHLY and FYNNEI. Trimming cost V 3 bases and J 4 bases; bases outside gene matches: 3. CDR3: CASSDLAEYNEQFF. As DNA, the CDR3 is TGTGCCAGCAGTGACCTAGCGGAATACAATGAGCAGTTCTTC.

This chain uses TRBV9 with TRBJ2-5; 7 bases line up with TRBD2. This CDR3 is 15 amino acids long. Germline values: CDR1 SGDLS, CDR2 YYNGEE. Trimming at V came to 4 bases and at J to 5 bases, leaving 11 bases not matched to a gene. The chain's CDR3 is CASSLGIAGEETQYF. In DNA, the CDR3 is TGTGCCAGCAGCCTTGGAATTGCGGGAGAGGAGACCCAGTACTTC.

This clone was observed a few times. This chain links TRBV9 with TRBJ2-1; weak D call: TRBD2 (5 bases). V was trimmed by 0 bases and J by 10 bases, leaving 17 bases between them. This CDR3 is 15 amino acids long. Germline CDR1 is SGDLS and CDR2 is YYNGEE. The CDR3 DNA reads TGTGCCAGCAGCGTAGGGGAGAGCGGTTTTCGGGAGCAGTTCTTC. It codes for CASSVGESGFREQFF.

The chain employs TRBV14 and TRBJ1-5, with a possible D match to TRBD1 (5 bases). The CDR3 consists of 16 residues. V lost 4 bases and J lost 0, with 13 bases in between. CDR1 and CDR2 from the germline V gene are SGHDN and FVKESK. The CDR3 loop reads CASSPPRTYSNQPQHF. CDR3 DNA: TGTGCCAGCAGCCCCCCCCGGACATATAGCAATCAGCCCCAGCATTTT.

This chain joins TRBV12-5 and TRBJ1-2; 8 positions agree with TRBD1. Germline loops: CDR1 LGHNT, CDR2 FRNRAP. CDR3 size: 15 residues. J lost 3 bases, V lost 5 bases, and 8 bases had no gene match. CDR3 DNA: TGTGCTAGTGGTGGGGAGACAGGGGACGACTATGGCTACACCTTC. Translation gives CASGGETGDDYGYTF.